The entry below describes one TCR beta chain. This CDR3 comprises 14 residues. Germline V gives CDR1 MNHEY, CDR2 SVGAGI. Between the trimmed V and J ends, which lost 7 bases and 5 bases, there was a span of 14 bases. This specimen belongs to a study of control samples from healthy donors and cancer patients. The data were produced by immunoSEQ multiplex PCR, yet TCRdb's version contains in-frame clones alone and is incomplete. This table holds some 96,000 clones, over 75% found once. This sequence was found in a woman between 45 and 65 years old in good health. The sequenced sample was blood. The chain couples TRBV6-5 to TRBJ2-2, with D perhaps TRBD1 or TRBD2 (5 bases each). The CDR3 bases are TGTGCCAGCACGGGAAGACAGAGGACCGGGGAGCTGTTTTTT. Its translation is CASTGRQRTGELFF.